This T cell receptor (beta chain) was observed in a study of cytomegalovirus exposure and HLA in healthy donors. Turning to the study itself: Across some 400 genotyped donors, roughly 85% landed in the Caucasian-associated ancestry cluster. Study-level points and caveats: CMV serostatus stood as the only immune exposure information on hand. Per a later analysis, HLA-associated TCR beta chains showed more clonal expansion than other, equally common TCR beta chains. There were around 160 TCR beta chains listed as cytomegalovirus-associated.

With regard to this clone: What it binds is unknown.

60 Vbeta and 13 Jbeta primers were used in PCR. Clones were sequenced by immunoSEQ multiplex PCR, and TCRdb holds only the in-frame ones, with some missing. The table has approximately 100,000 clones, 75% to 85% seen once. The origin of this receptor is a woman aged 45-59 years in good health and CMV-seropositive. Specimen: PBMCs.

CDR3 in amino acids: CASRKTAFSNQPQHF. The CDR3 coding sequence is TGTGCCAGTAGGAAGACAGCTTTTAGCAATCAGCCCCAGCATTTT. The chain combines TRBV19 with TRBJ1-5, with D possibly being TRBD1 (5 bases). Germline assignment: CDR1 LNHDA and CDR2 SQIVND (reference sequence). V was cut by 6 bases and J by 0 bases, with 12 bases left in between. The CDR3 contains 15 residues.